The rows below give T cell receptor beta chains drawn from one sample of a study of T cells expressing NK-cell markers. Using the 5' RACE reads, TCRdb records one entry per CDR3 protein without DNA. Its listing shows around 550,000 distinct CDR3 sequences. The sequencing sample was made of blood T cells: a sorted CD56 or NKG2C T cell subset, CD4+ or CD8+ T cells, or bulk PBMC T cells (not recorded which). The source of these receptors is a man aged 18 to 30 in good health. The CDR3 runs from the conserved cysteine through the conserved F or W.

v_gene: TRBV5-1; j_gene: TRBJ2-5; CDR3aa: CASKGRIGTQYF
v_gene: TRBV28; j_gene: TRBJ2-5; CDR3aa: CAISGVPGERAQETQYF
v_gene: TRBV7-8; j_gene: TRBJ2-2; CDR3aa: CASSFGLGPSTGELFF
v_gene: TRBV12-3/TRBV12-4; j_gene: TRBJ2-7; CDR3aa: CASSYLVPPYEQYF
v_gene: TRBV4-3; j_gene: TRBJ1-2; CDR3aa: CASSQDLTDRGLYGYTF
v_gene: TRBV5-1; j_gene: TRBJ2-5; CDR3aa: CASSLAPGVQETQYF
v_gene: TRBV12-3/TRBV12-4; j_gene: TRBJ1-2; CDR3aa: CASSLTGDAPRGYTF
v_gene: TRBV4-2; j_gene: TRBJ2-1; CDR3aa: CASSLSWGNVNEQFF
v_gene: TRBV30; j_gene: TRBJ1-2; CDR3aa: CAWSVVWGQGATGYTF
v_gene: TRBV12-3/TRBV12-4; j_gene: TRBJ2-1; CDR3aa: CASSSPGGGLNEQFF
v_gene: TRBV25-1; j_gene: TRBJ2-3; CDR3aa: CASSGRDWRESPDTQYF
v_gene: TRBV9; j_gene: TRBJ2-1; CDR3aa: CASSNRTSGSRYNEQFF
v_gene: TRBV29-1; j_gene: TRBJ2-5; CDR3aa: CSVVVAGGLETQYF
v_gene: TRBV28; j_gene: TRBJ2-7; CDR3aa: CASSSDWREQYF
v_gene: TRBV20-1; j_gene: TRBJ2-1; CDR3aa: CSARQGGREQFF
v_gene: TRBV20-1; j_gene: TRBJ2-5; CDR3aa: CSATPGVAGDEETQYF